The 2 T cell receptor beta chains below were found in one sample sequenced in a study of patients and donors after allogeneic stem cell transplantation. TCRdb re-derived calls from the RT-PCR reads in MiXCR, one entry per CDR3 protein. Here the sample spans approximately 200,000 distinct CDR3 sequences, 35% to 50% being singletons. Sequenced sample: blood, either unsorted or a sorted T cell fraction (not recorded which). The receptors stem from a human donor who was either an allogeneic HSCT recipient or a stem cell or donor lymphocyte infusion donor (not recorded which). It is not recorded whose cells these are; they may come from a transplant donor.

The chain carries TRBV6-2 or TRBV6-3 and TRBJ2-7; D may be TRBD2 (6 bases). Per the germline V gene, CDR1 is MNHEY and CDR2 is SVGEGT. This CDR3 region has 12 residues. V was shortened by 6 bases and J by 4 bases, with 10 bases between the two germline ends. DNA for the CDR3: TGTGCCAGCAGCCCTAGCGAATACGAGCAGTACTTC. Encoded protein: CASSPSEYEQYF.

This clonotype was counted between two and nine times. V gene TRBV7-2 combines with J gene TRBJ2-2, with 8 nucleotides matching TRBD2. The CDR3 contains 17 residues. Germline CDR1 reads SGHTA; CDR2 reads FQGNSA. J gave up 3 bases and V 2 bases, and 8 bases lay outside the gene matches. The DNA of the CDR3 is TGTGCCAGCAGCTTATTTGCGGGAGGTGTTTACACCGGGGAGCTGTTTTTT. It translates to CASSLFAGGVYTGELFF.